The next 17 T cell receptor beta chains were all read from a single sample in a study of T-cell memory formation after mild COVID-19. TCRdb reanalysed the 5' RACE reads using MiXCR and keeps one entry per CDR3 protein. Counted here are 400,000 to 450,000 distinct CDR3 sequences, more than 15% occurring once; the ten biggest clones make up 20% to 25%. Sequencing was done on a sample of PBMCs or a T cell subset sorted from them (not recorded which). The receptors originated from a man younger than 35 who had mild COVID-19 (a few samples of this study predate the infection). Cell type and time point are not known.

The table lists this clonotype with a few counts. The chain employs TRBV12-3 or TRBV12-4 and TRBJ2-1; D ambiguous. V was shortened by 1 base and J by 5 bases, with 9 bases between the two germline ends. This CDR3 has 14 amino acids. The CDR3 reads CASSLVQENNEQFF. CDR3 DNA sequence: TGTGCCAGCAGTTTAGTCCAGGAGAACAATGAGCAGTTCTTC.

The rearrangement joins TRBV12-3 or TRBV12-4 to TRBJ1-1; 7 bases fit TRBD1. The CDR3 runs to 13 residues. Unmatched junction bases numbered 8, after V lost 5 bases and J lost 8 bases. CDR3 loop: CASSGHRGEEAFF. The CDR3 DNA reads TGTGCCAGCAGTGGGCACAGGGGCGAAGAAGCTTTCTTT.

The chain carries TRBV24-1 and TRBJ2-3; D not certain. The CDR3 sequence is 13 residues long. Per the germline V gene, CDR1 is KGHDR and CDR2 is SFDVKD. The V gene lost 0 bases and the J gene lost 4 bases, with 4 bases spanning the gap. The CDR3 spells CATSDLEADTQYF. In nucleotides, the CDR3 is TGTGCCACCAGTGATTTGGAGGCAGATACGCAGTATTTT.

This chain joins TRBV18 and TRBJ2-3; D might be TRBD2 (6 bases). Looked up from germline, CDR1 is KGHSH and CDR2 is LQKENI. V dropped 2 bases and J dropped 4 bases, with 13 bases sitting between them. The CDR3 is 15 amino acids. CDR3 sequence: CASSPRGGNPDTQYF. CDR3 bases: TGTGCCAGCTCACCAAGAGGAGGGAATCCAGATACGCAGTATTTT.

This clonotype came up a few times. The V call is TRBV7-9, the J call TRBJ2-1; D remains unclear. In germline, CDR1 is SEHNR, CDR2 FQNEAQ (reference sequence). Trimming removed 2 bases at V and 10 bases at J, with 15 bases between. The length of the CDR3 is 14 residues. DNA of the CDR3: TGTGCCAGCAGCTTACAAGCAGAATCTACAGAGCAGTTCTTC. Protein sequence: CASSLQAESTEQFF.

This clonotype was found a few times. The chain has TRBV7-9 and TRBJ2-3, with 9 bases that match TRBD1. The CDR3 length is 15 residues. From germline, CDR1 is SEHNR and CDR2 FQNEAQ (reference sequence). Trimming removed 5 bases from V and 5 bases from J; junction bases left unmatched: 8. The CDR3 sequence is CASSPPTGGKDTQYF. The CDR3 nucleotides read TGTGCCAGCAGCCCTCCAACAGGGGGCAAAGATACGCAGTATTTT. The whole variable domain, filled in from reference TRBV7-9 and TRBJ2-3, reads DTGVSQNPRHKITKRGQNVTFRCDPISEHNRLYWYRQTLGQGPEFLTYFQNEAQLEKSRLLSDRFSAERPKGSFSTLEIQRTEQGDSAMYLCASSPPTGGKDTQYFGPGTRLTVL.

This clonotype was detected a few times. This chain links TRBV11-2 with TRBJ2-7; possibly TRBD1 or TRBD2 for D (5 bases each). V lost 7 bases, J lost 4 bases, and 17 bases lay in between. CDR3 size: 14 residues. Germline CDR1 SGHAT, CDR2 FQNNGV. CDR3 nucleotide sequence: TGTGCCAGCACCTTCCCGGGGACGGGGTACGAGCAGTACTTC. Protein sequence: CASTFPGTGYEQYF. Complete variable domain (other parts from reference TRBV11-2 and TRBJ2-7): EAGVAQSPRYKIIEKRQSVAFWCNPISGHATLYWYQQILGQGPKLLIQFQNNGVVDDSQLPKDRFSAERLKGVDSTLKIQPAKLEDSAVYLCASTFPGTGYEQYFGPGTRLTVT.

V gene TRBV19 combines with J gene TRBJ1-1; a possible D gene is TRBD1 (6 bases). Per the germline V gene, CDR1 is LNHDA and CDR2 is SQIVND (reference sequence). Trimming pared 8 bases from V and 5 bases from J, leaving 15 bases between. The CDR3 loop spans 13 amino acids. CDR3 DNA: TGTGCCAGTCGCCTAGGGGGACCAACTGAAGCTTTCTTT. It translates to CASRLGGPTEAFF.

Details on this clonotype: The junction and the germline gene differ at one end; a read error may be behind it. The chain couples TRBV7-2 to TRBJ1-5; a possible D gene is TRBD1 (6 bases). Germline assignment: CDR1 SGHTA and CDR2 FQGNSA. The CDR3 is 15 residues long. CDR3 protein: CASSKTGDKYQPKHF. For the CDR3, the DNA is TGTGCCAGCAGCAAAACTGGGGACAAATATCAGCCCAAGCATTTT.

As regards this clonotype: A read error is possible here, since a much larger clone lies one base away. The chain has TRBV6-5 and TRBJ2-1; D is unclear. Germline V CDR1 and CDR2: MNHEY, SVGAGI. CDR3 length equals 13 residues. V was clipped by 3 bases and J by 5 bases, with 8 bases between them. CDR3 nucleotide sequence: TGTGCCAGCAGTTATGACGGAGACAATGAGCAGTTCTTC. Its translation: CASSYDGDNEQFF.

The V call is TRBV7-9, the J call TRBJ2-7; the match to TRBD1 covers 7 bases. CDR3 length: 13 residues. J gave up 7 bases and V 3 bases, and 6 bases lay outside the gene matches. Germline V gives CDR1 SEHNR, CDR2 FQNEAQ (reference sequence). CDR3 bases: TGTGCCAGCAGCTTCGAGGGGGCGAGGGAGCAGTACGTC. Translation gives CASSFEGAREQYV.

A single count supports this clonotype. This rearrangement joins TRBV7-2 to TRBJ1-3; weak D call: TRBD1 (6 bases). This CDR3 contains 14 residues. V was pared by 6 bases and J by 6 bases, with 15 bases between. Germline CDR1 is SGHTA and CDR2 is FQGNSA. The CDR3 DNA sequence: TGTGCCAGCAGTCCCCCGGGACACTTAAACACCATATATTTT. Its translation: CASSPPGHLNTIYF.

Only a few counts were recorded for this clonotype. The chain carries TRBV14 and TRBJ2-2; D remains unclear. The CDR3 is 13 residues long. The germline V gene encodes CDR1 SGHDN and CDR2 FVKESK. The ends were cut back, 1 base at V and 8 bases at J, with 8 bases in the middle. CDR3 region: CASSQALRGELFF. The CDR3 DNA reads as TGTGCCAGCAGCCAAGCACTGAGGGGGGAGCTGTTTTTT.

At least ten counts were recorded for this clonotype. The chain recombines TRBV19 with TRBJ2-1; D perhaps matches TRBD1 (5 bases). The CDR3 has 12 amino acids. CDR1 and CDR2 from the germline V gene are LNHDA and SQIVND (reference sequence). The V end lost 4 bases, the J end lost 15 bases, and 16 bases lay between the germline ends. CDR3 sequence (DNA): TGTGCCAGTAGTAATCCTCTAGGGGCTCCGTTCTTC. Its protein product is CASSNPLGAPFF.

This rearrangement joins TRBV4-2 to TRBJ1-4; no clear D. The CDR3 contains 14 residues. Trimming removed 1 base at V and 6 bases at J, with 9 bases between. The germline gives CDR1 LGHNA, CDR2 YNFKEQ. CDR3 nucleotide sequence: TGTGCCAGCAGCCAAGGTGCGTCGCATGAAAAACTGTTTTTT. It translates to CASSQGASHEKLFF.

This clonotype has a count of ten or more. The V call is TRBV7-9, the J call TRBJ2-3, with a tentative D call TRBD2 (5 bases). The germline CDR1 and CDR2 sequences are SEHNR and FQNEAQ (reference sequence). Trimming cost V 5 bases and J 4 bases, with 16 bases left between them. The CDR3 consists of 15 residues. The CDR3 sequence is CASSNRRAAADTQYF. The CDR3 DNA is TGTGCCAGCAGCAACCGACGGGCAGCGGCAGATACGCAGTATTTT. Full variable domain (rest looked up from reference TRBV7-9 and TRBJ2-3): DTGVSQNPRHKITKRGQNVTFRCDPISEHNRLYWYRQTLGQGPEFLTYFQNEAQLEKSRLLSDRFSAERPKGSFSTLEIQRTEQGDSAMYLCASSNRRAAADTQYFGPGTRLTVL.

This clonotype was found a few times. The CDR3 nucleotides are TGTGCCAGCAGTTACAACGGCGGGGTCTCCTACGAGCAGTACGTC. Translating gives CASSYNGGVSYEQYV. The rearrangement links TRBV6-6 to TRBJ2-7, with D maybe TRBD2 (6 bases). This CDR3 region has 15 residues. Germline loops: CDR1 MNHNY, CDR2 SVGAGI (reference sequence). Trimming took 2 bases from V and 0 from J, leaving 11 bases between them.